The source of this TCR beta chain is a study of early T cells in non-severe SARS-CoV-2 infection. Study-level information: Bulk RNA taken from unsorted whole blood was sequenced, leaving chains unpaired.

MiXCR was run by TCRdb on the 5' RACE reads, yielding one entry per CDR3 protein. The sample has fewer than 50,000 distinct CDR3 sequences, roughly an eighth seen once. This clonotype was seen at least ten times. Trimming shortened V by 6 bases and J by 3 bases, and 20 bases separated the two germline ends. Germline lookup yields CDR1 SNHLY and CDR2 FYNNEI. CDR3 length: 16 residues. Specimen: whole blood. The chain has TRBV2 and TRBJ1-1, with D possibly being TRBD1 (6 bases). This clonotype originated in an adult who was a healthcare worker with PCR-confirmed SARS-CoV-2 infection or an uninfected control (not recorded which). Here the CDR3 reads CASRRGGGRRDTEAFF. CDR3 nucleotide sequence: TGTGCCAGCAGGCGTGGGGGGGGCAGAAGGGACACTGAAGCTTTCTTT.